The 14 T cell receptor beta chains below come from one sample, sequenced in a study of technical replicates of blood from a few donors (dated by TCRdb to about 2017). The protocol used for the library was the immunoSEQ multiplex PCR assay. Held by TCRdb, this immuneACCESS table contains in-frame sequences only and omits some clones. Under half of the omission traces to an unresolved V gene where checked; the cause of the rest is unknown. The sample table contains under 95,000 clones; only one count was recorded for roughly 94% of them. Together, the top ten hold 0.2% to 0.3% of the sample. Sequenced input: T cells isolated from PBMCs. These receptor sequences come from a human donor in good health.

The chain recombines TRBV6-6 with TRBJ1-1, with D possibly matching TRBD1 (6 bases). The CDR3 contains 14 residues. Germline-derived CDR1 and CDR2 are MNHNY and SVGAGI (reference sequence). The V and J ends lost 6 bases and 2 bases respectively, with 13 bases between them. CDR3 in amino acids: CASSQQGINTEAFF. The CDR3 nucleotides read TGTGCCAGCAGCCAACAGGGAATCAACACTGAAGCTTTCTTT.

At least ten counts were recorded for this clone. The chain combines TRBV30 with TRBJ1-1, with 9 bases identical to TRBD1. CDR1 and CDR2 from the germline V gene are GTSNPN and SVGIG (reference sequence). This CDR3 is built from 16 residues. The V segment lost 2 bases and the J segment 1 base; nucleotides outside the gene matches: 8. This CDR3 reads CAWSTSGTGKNTEAFF. In DNA form, the CDR3 reads TGTGCCTGGAGTACCTCCGGGACAGGGAAGAACACTGAAGCTTTCTTT. Variable domain in full (rest from reference TRBV30 and TRBJ1-1): SQTIHQWPATLVQPVGSPLSLECTVEGTSNPNLYWYRQAAGRGLQLLFYSVGIGQISSEVPQNLSASRPQDRQFILSSKKLLLSDSGFYLCAWSTSGTGKNTEAFFGQGTRLTVV.

The rearrangement joins TRBV2 to TRBJ1-1; TRBD1 is a possible D gene (6 bases). The germline V gene has CDR1 SNHLY and CDR2 FYNNEI. This CDR3 contains 13 residues. V dropped 8 bases and J dropped 2 bases, with 12 bases sitting between them. CDR3 loop: CASQAGANTEAFF. The DNA for the CDR3 is TGTGCCAGCCAGGCGGGGGCCAACACTGAAGCTTTCTTT. Combining the CDR3 with reference TRBV2 and TRBJ1-1 gives the whole variable domain EPEVTQTPSHQVTQMGQEVILRCVPISNHLYFYWYRQILGQKVEFLVSFYNNEISEKSEIFDDQFSVERPDGSNFTLKIRSTKLEDSAMYFCASQAGANTEAFFGQGTRLTVV.

The rearrangement uses TRBV6-5 and TRBJ2-2; TRBD1 might be the D (5 bases). This CDR3 comprises 14 residues. Germline loops: CDR1 MNHEY, CDR2 SVGAGI. Trimming left V 8 bases short and J 7 bases short, with 17 bases between. The CDR3 loop is CASHGPGKGGELFF. In nucleotides, the CDR3 is TGTGCCAGCCATGGCCCAGGGAAGGGCGGGGAGCTGTTTTTT.

This clone was found once. V gene TRBV6-5 combines with J gene TRBJ2-2; TRBD2 is a possible D gene (5 bases). Germline CDR1 MNHEY, CDR2 SVGAGI. The CDR3 has 14 amino acids. The V end lost 2 bases, the J end lost 5 bases, and 9 bases lay between the germline ends. CDR3 bases: TGTGCCAGCAGTTACCCGGACTCAACCGGGGAGCTGTTTTTT. Translation: CASSYPDSTGELFF.

This chain connects TRBV10-3 to TRBJ2-7; 8 bases match TRBD1. After removal of 0 bases from V and 3 bases from J, the junction contained 4 bases not matched to a gene. Germline lookup yields CDR1 ENHRY and CDR2 SYGVKD. This CDR3 comprises 15 residues. This CDR3 is CAISESGQEYYEQYF. CDR3 nucleotides: TGTGCCATCAGTGAGTCGGGACAGGAGTACTACGAGCAGTACTTC.

The V gene is TRBV25-1, the J gene TRBJ1-1; 8 nucleotides line up with TRBD1. Germline V lookup: CDR1 MGHDK, CDR2 SYGVNS. The CDR3 is 14 residues long. After removal of 5 bases from V and 5 bases from J, the junction contained 7 bases not matched to a gene. The chain's CDR3 is CASSRTGQVTEAFF. CDR3 in DNA: TGTGCCAGCAGTCGCACGGGACAGGTGACTGAAGCTTTCTTT.

The V and J genes are TRBV5-1 and TRBJ1-1, with 7 bases that match TRBD1. The V and J ends lost 4 bases and 8 bases, in that order; junction bases with no gene match: 5. Germline CDR1 and CDR2: SGHRS and YFSETQ. CDR3 length: 12 amino acids. The CDR3 loop is CASSTRDSEAFF. In DNA, the CDR3 is TGCGCCAGCAGCACGCGGGACAGCGAAGCTTTCTTT. The variable domain in full, with the rest retrieved from reference TRBV5-1 and TRBJ1-1, is KAGVTQTPRYLIKTRGQQVTLSCSPISGHRSVSWYQQTPGQGLQFLFEYFSETQRNKGNFPGRFSGRQFSNSRSEMNVSTLELGDSALYLCASSTRDSEAFFGQGTRLTVV.

V and J are TRBV6-1 and TRBJ2-7, with TRBD2 matching 7 bases. V was pared by 3 bases and J by 1 base, with 0 bases of the junction left unmatched. Germline V CDR1 and CDR2: MNHNS, SASEGT. CDR3 length: 13 amino acids. CDR3 protein: CASSEGGSYEQYF. The CDR3 DNA reads as TGTGCCAGCAGTGAGGGGGGGTCCTACGAGCAGTACTTC.

The rearrangement joins TRBV30 to TRBJ1-2, with 7 bases matching TRBD1. Germline V lookup: CDR1 GTSNPN, CDR2 SVGIG (reference sequence). Trimming took 3 bases from V and 8 from J; bases not matched to a gene: 6. CDR3 length: 12 amino acids. CDR3 amino acids: CAWSLTGYGYTF. The CDR3 nucleotides are TGTGCCTGGAGCTTGACAGGGTACGGCTACACCTTC.

This rearrangement joins TRBV19 to TRBJ2-1, with TRBD2 matching over 8 bases. The CDR3 has 14 residues. Germline CDR1 is LNHDA and CDR2 is SQIVND (reference sequence). After removal of 10 bases from V and 3 bases from J, the junction contained 8 bases not matched to a gene. This chain's CDR3 is CATLPGLDYNEQFF. The CDR3 nucleotides read TGTGCCACCTTACCGGGACTAGACTACAATGAGCAGTTCTTC.

The chain carries TRBV6-5 and TRBJ1-1; 7 bases map to TRBD1. With V trimmed by 4 bases and J by 12 bases, 8 bases remained unmatched. The CDR3 is 12 residues long. Germline lookup yields CDR1 MNHEY and CDR2 SVGAGI. The CDR3 nucleotides are TGTGCCAGCAGTTGGGACAGCGGATCCCCTTTCTTT. Protein: CASSWDSGSPFF.

The J gene is TRBJ1-2, the V gene TRBV4-1, with D perhaps TRBD1 (5 bases). Germline loops: CDR1 MGHRA, CDR2 YSYEKL. Trimming pared 0 bases from V and 4 bases from J, leaving 12 bases between. CDR3 length equals 15 residues. The CDR3 bases are TGCGCCAGCAGCCAAGATGGGACTGGAGTCTATGGCTACACCTTC. Residues: CASSQDGTGVYGYTF.

The chain has TRBV7-8 and TRBJ1-2; tentatively, D is TRBD1 (5 bases). Germline V CDR1 and CDR2: SGHVS, FQNEAQ. With 1 base removed from V and 7 bases from J, the gap between germline ends came to 13 bases. This CDR3 spans 14 amino acids. CDR3 sequence reads: CASSLGTKGLGYTF. CDR3 DNA: TGTGCCAGCAGCTTAGGGACTAAGGGGCTTGGCTACACCTTC.